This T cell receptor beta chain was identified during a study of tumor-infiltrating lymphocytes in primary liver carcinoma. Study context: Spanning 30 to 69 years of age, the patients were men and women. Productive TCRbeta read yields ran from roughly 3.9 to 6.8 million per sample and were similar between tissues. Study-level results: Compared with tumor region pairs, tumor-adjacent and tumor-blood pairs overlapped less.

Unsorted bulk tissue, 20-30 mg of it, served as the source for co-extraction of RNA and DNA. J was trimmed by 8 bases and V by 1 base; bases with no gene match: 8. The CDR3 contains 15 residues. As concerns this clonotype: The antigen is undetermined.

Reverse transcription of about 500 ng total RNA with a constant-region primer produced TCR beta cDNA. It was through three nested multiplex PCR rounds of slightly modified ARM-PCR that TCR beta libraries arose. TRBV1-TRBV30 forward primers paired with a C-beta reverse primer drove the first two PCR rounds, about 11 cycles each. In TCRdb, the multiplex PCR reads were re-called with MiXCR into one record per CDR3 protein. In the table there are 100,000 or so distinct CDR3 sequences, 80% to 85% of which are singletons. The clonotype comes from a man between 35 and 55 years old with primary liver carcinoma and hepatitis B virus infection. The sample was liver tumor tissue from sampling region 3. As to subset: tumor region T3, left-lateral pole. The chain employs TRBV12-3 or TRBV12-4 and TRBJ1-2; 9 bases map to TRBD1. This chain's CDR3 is CASSLDRQGVWGYTF. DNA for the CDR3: TGTGCCAGCAGTTTAGACAGACAGGGGGTGTGGGGCTACACCTTC.